This TCR beta chain is from a study of beta chain features in type 1 diabetes. Findings and limits, study-wide: Patients with Type 1 diabetes showed moderately but significantly shorter TCRB CDR3s in all four CD4+ subsets.

Worth noting for this clone: What it binds is unknown.

Sampling consisted of one heparinised blood draw per donor, averaging about 110 mL. Reverse transcribing all isolated RNA meant expressed TCRB transcripts were sequenced. The repertoire was sequenced with immunoSEQ multiplex PCR; TCRdb's copy has only in-frame clones and lacks some. The sample includes hundreds of thousands of clones, roughly 13% of them seen just once. The V gene lost 2 bases and the J gene lost 6 bases, with 6 bases spanning the gap. The V gene's germline CDR1 is DFQATT and CDR2 SNEGSKA (reference sequence). The CDR3 covers 11 residues. The chain is built from TRBV20-1 and TRBJ2-3, with D unresolved. This sequence was found in a man under 40 with type 1 diabetes. Sequencing was done on a sample of naive CD4+ T cells from blood. The chain's CDR3 is CSARLRDTQYF. The CDR3 DNA sequence: TGCAGTGCTAGACTCAGGGATACGCAGTATTTT.